This T cell receptor beta chain was captured by sequencing in a study of response to subunit inactivated influenza vaccine. The table lists this clonotype with many counts. In germline, CDR1 is SGHTA, CDR2 FQGTGA. CDR3 size: 15 residues. Between the trimmed V and J ends, which lost 5 bases and 5 bases, there was a span of 15 bases. TCRdb processed the RT-PCR reads anew with MiXCR; each CDR3 protein has one entry. The sample records about 520,000 distinct CDR3 sequences, 6% to 9% being singletons. This TCR was recovered from a man aged 45 to 75 who received an inactivated influenza vaccine. The J gene is TRBJ2-2, the V gene TRBV7-3; D remains ambiguous. Sample: PBMCs from blood, taken less than 30 months after vaccination. In DNA form, the CDR3 reads TGTGCCAGCAGCCTAAACCCTCGTCCAACCGGGGAGCTGTTTTTT. Amino acid sequence: CASSLNPRPTGELFF.